The sequence of this TCR beta chain was determined in a study of blood T cell repertoires in COVID-19. Study overall: From the United States, Italy and Spain came samples of acute and convalescent COVID-19.

The participants were between roughly 18 and 89 years old and came from fewer than 25 US areas. Cohort allocation depended upon clinical history that participants reported. Recovered status in Cohort 3 required two negative PCRs, clearance, or symptom resolution. Profiling relied on immunoSEQ multiplex PCR, and the TCRdb table lists in-frame clones only, not all of them. The table includes a few hundred thousand clones, roughly 87% detected once. This receptor was identified in a woman aged 30 to 39 who had recovered from COVID-19. Material: PBMCs or T cells enriched from blood (not recorded which).

CDR3 sequence: CASSSGLAEYNEQFF. In DNA, the CDR3 is TGTGCCAGCTCATCCGGACTAGCGGAGTACAATGAGCAGTTCTTC. This chain connects TRBV18 to TRBJ2-1; 10 positions agree with TRBD2. This CDR3 has 15 residues. The ends lost 5 bases at V and 4 bases at J; junction bases unmatched: 5. Germline CDR1 and CDR2: KGHSH and LQKENI.